The 26 T cell receptor beta chains given below trace back to one sample, sequenced in a study of CD8 T cells in ankylosing spondylitis. TCRdb independently ran MiXCR on the 5' RACE reads; one entry per CDR3 protein. The table includes approximately 240,000 distinct CDR3 sequences, about 24% detected once. Sequences were obtained from blood, either unsorted or a sorted T cell fraction (not recorded which). The receptors derive from a male donor with ankylosing spondylitis or in good health (not recorded which).

This chain uses TRBV20-1 with TRBJ2-7; 10 bases are a match to TRBD1. The CDR3 consists of 14 residues. Germline lookup yields CDR1 DFQATT and CDR2 SNEGSKA (reference sequence). J was trimmed by 6 bases and V by 1 base; bases with no gene match: 6. The DNA of the CDR3 is TGCAGTGCTAGAGGGGGACAGGGGACCGCCGAGCAGTACTTC. Translated, it gives CSARGGQGTAEQYF.

The chain employs TRBV10-3 and TRBJ1-2; D call uncertain. This CDR3 is 15 amino acids long. Trimming removed 6 bases from V and 0 bases from J, with 14 bases in between. CDR1 and CDR2 from the germline V gene are ENHRY and SYGVKD. CDR3: CAIRADKVANYGYTF. As DNA, the CDR3 is TGTGCCATCAGGGCCGACAAGGTGGCTAACTATGGCTACACCTTC.

This clonotype has just a few counts. The V and J genes are TRBV6-1 and TRBJ1-5, with 9 bases aligning to TRBD1. The junction had 9 bases not matched to a gene; V was cut back by 6 bases and J by 0 bases. This CDR3 comprises 17 residues. Germline CDR1 MNHNS, CDR2 SASEGT. In DNA, the CDR3 is TGTGCCAGCAGACCCAGAAGACAGGGGGATAGCAATCAGCCCCAGCATTTT. This translates into CASRPRRQGDSNQPQHF.

The gene calls are TRBV5-5 and TRBJ1-1, with D maybe TRBD1 (6 bases). Deletions cut 0 bases from V and 7 bases from J, with 10 bases between. The CDR3 has 13 amino acids. Germline CDR1 reads SGHKS; CDR2 reads YYEKEE (reference sequence). The CDR3 sequence: CASSLEGGDEAFF. The CDR3 DNA reads TGTGCCAGCAGCTTGGAAGGGGGGGATGAAGCTTTCTTT.

At least ten counts were recorded for this clonotype. The chain combines TRBV24-1 with TRBJ2-1; D may correspond to TRBD1 or TRBD2 (5 bases each). Germline CDR1 KGHDR, CDR2 SFDVKD. The V gene lost 9 bases and the J gene lost 6 bases, with 14 bases spanning the gap. CDR3 length: 13 amino acids. The CDR3 here is CATGGALPNEQFF. DNA of the CDR3: TGTGCCACCGGGGGTGCGCTGCCCAATGAGCAGTTCTTC.

This clonotype came up many times. The V gene is TRBV10-3, the J gene TRBJ1-4; possibly TRBD1 for D (5 bases). V lost 8 bases and J 5 bases, leaving 12 bases between the germline ends. CDR3 size: 13 residues. Germline CDR1 ENHRY, CDR2 SYGVKD. For the CDR3, the DNA is TGTGCCATCGGGGGGACCTCCAATGAAAAACTGTTTTTT. This gives the protein CAIGGTSNEKLFF.

This clonotype was recorded many times. This chain uses TRBV12-3 or TRBV12-4 with TRBJ1-1; unclear D gene. CDR3 length equals 13 residues. The germline V and J ends were trimmed by 2 bases and 5 bases, with 9 bases remaining between them. For the CDR3, the DNA is TGTGCCAGCAGTTTAATTATGGCGACTGAAGCTTTCTTT. It translates to CASSLIMATEAFF.

The sample holds a few counts of this clonotype. V gene TRBV20-1 combines with J gene TRBJ2-7; possibly TRBD1 for D (7 bases). Germline V gives CDR1 DFQATT, CDR2 SNEGSKA (reference sequence). The V end lost 3 bases, the J end lost 3 bases, and 18 bases lay between the germline ends. The CDR3 consists of 15 residues. This CDR3 is CSARGGQRELYEQYF. The DNA of the CDR3 is TGCAGTGCTAGGGGGGGACAGCGAGAACTCTACGAGCAGTACTTC.

This clonotype has a handful of counts. The chain links TRBV10-3 to TRBJ2-7, with D perhaps TRBD1 (6 bases). The CDR3 runs to 14 residues. Trimming removed 4 bases from V and 2 bases from J, with 12 bases in between. Germline V CDR1 and CDR2: ENHRY, SYGVKD. CDR3 loop: CAISGRTETYEQYF. Written as DNA, the CDR3 is TGTGCCATCAGTGGGCGGACAGAGACCTACGAGCAGTACTTC.

This clonotype has ten or more counts. This chain joins TRBV12-3 or TRBV12-4 and TRBJ1-1; a possible D gene is TRBD1 (5 bases). CDR3 length: 14 residues. Deletions cut 3 bases from V and 6 bases from J, with 14 bases between. The CDR3 nucleotides read TGTGCCAGCAGTTTTAGCGTAAAGGGGCCTGAAGCTTTCTTT. It yields the protein CASSFSVKGPEAFF.

Many counts were recorded for this clonotype. The rearrangement joins TRBV20-1 to TRBJ1-3, with 8 bases that match TRBD1. The CDR3 runs 13 residues. In germline, CDR1 is DFQATT, CDR2 SNEGSKA (reference sequence). V shed 6 bases, J shed 4 bases, and the junction held 5 bases outside the gene matches. The chain's CDR3 is CSATQGAGNTIYF. CDR3 sequence (DNA): TGCAGTGCCACCCAGGGGGCGGGAAACACCATATATTTT.

This clonotype was detected a few times. The CDR3 loop reads CASRRPGSQETQYF. The CDR3 DNA sequence: TGTGCCAGCAGGCGTCCCGGGAGCCAAGAGACCCAGTACTTC. This chain uses TRBV12-3 or TRBV12-4 with TRBJ2-5, with D perhaps TRBD2 (6 bases). V lost 6 bases, J lost 1 base, and 12 bases lay in between. The length of the CDR3 is 14 residues.

This clonotype has at least ten counts. This chain joins TRBV5-1 and TRBJ1-1, with D hard to call. The CDR3 has 15 amino acids. V lost 0 bases to trimming and J lost 0 bases, with 9 bases between them. The germline gives CDR1 SGHRS, CDR2 YFSETQ. The CDR3 coding sequence is TGCGCCAGCAGCTTGGATCCGACAATGAACACTGAAGCTTTCTTT. This sequence encodes CASSLDPTMNTEAFF.

Here the CDR3 reads CASSQTVNPVGQGGTEAFF. CDR3 in DNA: TGTGCCAGCAGCCAGACCGTCAATCCCGTTGGACAGGGAGGCACTGAAGCTTTCTTT. The chain is built from TRBV4-2 and TRBJ1-1, with 8 nucleotides matching TRBD1. Germline CDR1 LGHNA, CDR2 YNFKEQ. This CDR3 spans 19 amino acids. With V trimmed by 3 bases and J by 4 bases, 19 bases remained unmatched.

There are many counts of this clonotype. The chain employs TRBV20-1 and TRBJ2-5; 13 bases are a match to TRBD2. The germline V gene encodes CDR1 DFQATT and CDR2 SNEGSKA (reference sequence). The junction had 9 bases not matched to a gene; V was cut back by 3 bases and J by 5 bases. The CDR3 is 16 amino acids. CDR3 amino acids: CSASPTSGGAWETQYF. The CDR3 DNA reads TGCAGTGCTAGCCCTACTAGCGGGGGGGCATGGGAGACCCAGTACTTC.

At least ten counts were recorded for this clonotype. The chain combines TRBV20-1 with TRBJ2-7; D ambiguous. The CDR3 loop spans 14 amino acids. Per the germline V gene, CDR1 is DFQATT and CDR2 is SNEGSKA (reference sequence). V lost 6 bases and J 3 bases, leaving 18 bases between the germline ends. The CDR3 protein is CSAATDGSNYEQYF. In DNA form, the CDR3 reads TGCAGTGCAGCAACAGACGGATCCAACTACGAGCAGTACTTC.

The chain combines TRBV20-1 with TRBJ1-5, with a tentative D call TRBD1 (5 bases). Germline CDR1 DFQATT, CDR2 SNEGSKA (reference sequence). This CDR3 has 14 amino acids. V was pared by 5 bases and J by 4 bases, with 15 bases between. The CDR3 nucleotides read TGCAGTGCTCCTCGAGACAGCCTTAATCAGCCCCAGCATTTT. Its protein is CSAPRDSLNQPQHF.

The V call is TRBV10-3, the J call TRBJ2-3; no definite D call. V lost 0 bases and J lost 2, with 6 bases in between. The germline V gene has CDR1 ENHRY and CDR2 SYGVKD. CDR3 length: 14 residues. CDR3 in amino acids: CAISESPLTDTQYF. The CDR3 coding sequence is TGTGCCATCAGTGAGTCCCCCCTCACAGATACGCAGTATTTT.

The J gene is TRBJ2-1, the V gene TRBV20-1; D remains ambiguous. Germline V CDR1 and CDR2: DFQATT, SNEGSKA (reference sequence). The V and J ends lost 6 bases and 7 bases respectively, with 13 bases between them. The CDR3 length is 12 residues. In nucleotides, the CDR3 is TGCAGTGCCCGAGGACGGGTTAATGAGCAGTTCTTC. It translates to CSARGRVNEQFF.

At least ten counts were recorded for this clonotype. This rearrangement joins TRBV29-1 to TRBJ2-7, with 12 bases lining up with TRBD1. The length of the CDR3 is 14 residues. The trim removed 6 bases at V and 4 bases at J, leaving 7 bases unmatched. The germline gives CDR1 SQVTM, CDR2 ANQGSEA. For the CDR3, the DNA is TGCAGCGTCCAGGGGGGACAGGGGGCTTACGAGCAGTACTTC. Translated, it gives CSVQGGQGAYEQYF.

Many counts were recorded for this clonotype. J is TRBJ2-2 and V is TRBV29-1, with D perhaps TRBD2 (5 bases). The germline gives CDR1 SQVTM, CDR2 ANQGSEA. The CDR3 consists of 12 residues. Trimming removed 6 bases at V and 6 bases at J, with 11 bases between. CDR3 residues: CSVLEGSGELFF. Written as DNA, the CDR3 is TGCAGCGTCCTAGAGGGCTCCGGGGAGCTGTTTTTT.

Remarks on this clonotype: This clone may be a read error of a much larger clone one base away. The genes are TRBV29-1 and TRBJ2-1; TRBD1 matches at 8 bases. Germline CDR1 reads SQVTM; CDR2 reads ANQGSEA. This CDR3 is 14 amino acids long. The CDR3 region has the DNA TGCAGCGTTGCTGGACAGGGTGTCTACAATGAGGAGTTCTTC. It is translated as CSVAGQGVYNEEFF.

The rearrangement joins TRBV12-3 or TRBV12-4 to TRBJ1-1; unclear D gene. The CDR3 length is 13 residues. With 3 bases removed from V and 0 bases from J, the gap between germline ends came to 5 bases. CDR3 sequence (DNA): TGTGCCAGCAGTTTCGGTATGAACACTGAAGCTTTCTTT. Encoded protein: CASSFGMNTEAFF.

This clonotype showed up many times. The chain is built from TRBV7-9 and TRBJ2-3; 12 positions match TRBD2. V lost 5 bases, J lost 4 bases, and 7 bases stayed unmatched. The germline V gene has CDR1 SEHNR and CDR2 FQNEAQ (reference sequence). CDR3 length: 16 amino acids. CDR3 loop: CASSPRTSGVSDTQYF. The DNA of the CDR3 is TGTGCCAGCAGCCCCCGGACTAGCGGGGTTTCAGATACGCAGTATTTT.

This clonotype was seen a few times. This chain joins TRBV20-1 and TRBJ1-2; 7 bases align to TRBD1. V shed 1 base and J 7 bases; nucleotides not matched to a gene: 9. The CDR3 consists of 14 residues. Germline CDR1 DFQATT, CDR2 SNEGSKA (reference sequence). CDR3 loop: CSARGQGEDSGYTF. The DNA for the CDR3 is TGCAGTGCTAGAGGACAGGGAGAGGATTCTGGCTACACCTTC.

This clonotype was counted many times. The rearrangement links TRBV5-1 to TRBJ2-4; D gene uncertain. The germline V and J ends were trimmed by 1 base and 5 bases, with 4 bases remaining between them. Germline V gene sequence: CDR1 SGHRS, CDR2 YFSETQ. This CDR3 is 12 amino acids long. The CDR3 bases are TGCGCCAGCAGCTTGAACGAAAACATTCAGTACTTC. Protein product: CASSLNENIQYF.